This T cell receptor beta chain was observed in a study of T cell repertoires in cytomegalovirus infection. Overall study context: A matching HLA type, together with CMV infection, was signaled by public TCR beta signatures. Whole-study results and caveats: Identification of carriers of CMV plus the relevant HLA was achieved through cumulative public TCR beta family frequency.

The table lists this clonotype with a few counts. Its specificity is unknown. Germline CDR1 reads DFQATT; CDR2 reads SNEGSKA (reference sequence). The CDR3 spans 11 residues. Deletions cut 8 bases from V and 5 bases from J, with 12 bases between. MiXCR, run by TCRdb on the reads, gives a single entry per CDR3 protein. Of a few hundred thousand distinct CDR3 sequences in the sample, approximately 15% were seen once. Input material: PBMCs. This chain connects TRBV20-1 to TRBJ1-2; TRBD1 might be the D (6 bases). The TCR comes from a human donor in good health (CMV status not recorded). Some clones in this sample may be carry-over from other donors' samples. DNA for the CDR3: TGCAGTACAGGACAGAATTATGGCTACACCTTC. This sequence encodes CSTGQNYGYTF.